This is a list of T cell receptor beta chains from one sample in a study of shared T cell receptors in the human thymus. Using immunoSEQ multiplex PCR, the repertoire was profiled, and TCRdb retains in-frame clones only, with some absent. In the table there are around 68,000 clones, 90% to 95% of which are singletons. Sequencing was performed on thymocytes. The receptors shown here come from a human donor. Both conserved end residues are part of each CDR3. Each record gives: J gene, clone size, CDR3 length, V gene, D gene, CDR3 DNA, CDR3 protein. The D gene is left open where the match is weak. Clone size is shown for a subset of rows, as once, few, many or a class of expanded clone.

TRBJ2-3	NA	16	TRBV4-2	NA	TGTGCCAGCAGCCAAGATGGAGGGCTTCGCACAGATACGCAGTATTTT	CASSQDGGLRTDTQYF
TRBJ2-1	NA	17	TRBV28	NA	TGTGCCAGCAGTATGATACGGGACTCCCGAAATGTAAATGAGCAGTTCTTC	CASSMIRDSRNVNEQFF
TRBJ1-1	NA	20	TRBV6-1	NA	TGTGCCAGCAGTGAACCCGATACAGCGAGGGGTCCCAAATTGAACACTGAAGCTTTCTTT	CASSEPDTARGPKLNTEAFF
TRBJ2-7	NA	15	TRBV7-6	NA	TGTGCCAGCAGAACCCACGACAGTCCAGCCTACGAGCAGTACTTC	CASRTHDSPAYEQYF
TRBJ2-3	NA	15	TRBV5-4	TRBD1	TGTGCCAGCAGCTTCCCGGGACAGGGGTCAGATACGCAGTATTTT	CASSFPGQGSDTQYF
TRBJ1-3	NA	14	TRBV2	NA	TGTGCCAGCGAGTCCCAACAAGGAGGAAACACCATATATTTT	CASESQQGGNTIYF
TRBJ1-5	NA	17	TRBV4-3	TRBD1	TGCGCCAGCAGCCCGTCGCGGGACAGCGACCCCAATCAGCCCCAGCATTTT	CASSPSRDSDPNQPQHF
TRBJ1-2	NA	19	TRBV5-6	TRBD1	TGTGCCAGCAGCTTGGCCCGGAAAGACAGGGGCTTCCGTGGGGATGGCTACACCTTC	CASSLARKDRGFRGDGYTF
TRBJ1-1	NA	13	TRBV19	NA	TGTGCCAGTAGTGTAAAGATGAACACTGAAGCTTTCTTT	CASSVKMNTEAFF
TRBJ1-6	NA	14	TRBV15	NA	TGTGCCACCAGCAGAGATCGCGAGAATTCACCCCTCCACTTT	CATSRDRENSPLHF
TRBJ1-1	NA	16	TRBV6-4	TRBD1	TGTGCCAGCAGTGACTCCGTGCGACAGGGGGTCCCTGAAGCTTTCTTT	CASSDSVRQGVPEAFF
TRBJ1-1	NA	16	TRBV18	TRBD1	TGTGCCAGCTCACCACCGGGACAGGGAGGGAAGGCTGAAGCTTTCTTT	CASSPPGQGGKAEAFF
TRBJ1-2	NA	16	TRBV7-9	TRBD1	TGTGCCAGCAGCTCTCCCCGGGACAGGGTCGGGTATGGCTACACCTTC	CASSSPRDRVGYGYTF
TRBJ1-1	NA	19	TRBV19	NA	TGTGCCAGTAGTATAGCCTCCAGACAGCACCCAAGGATGGGCACTGAAGCTTTCTTT	CASSIASRQHPRMGTEAFF
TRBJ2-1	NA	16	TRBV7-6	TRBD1	TGTGCCAGCAGCTTGATCGGACAGGGGAGAAACAATGAGCAGTTCTTC	CASSLIGQGRNNEQFF
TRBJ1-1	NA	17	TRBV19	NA	TGTGCCAGTAGTACCGACCGGTCCTTCCCATTGAACACTGAAGCTTTCTTT	CASSTDRSFPLNTEAFF
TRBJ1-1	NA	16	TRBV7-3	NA	TGTGCCAGCAGCTTAACTCTTTCCCCAGAGAACACTGAAGCTTTCTTT	CASSLTLSPENTEAFF
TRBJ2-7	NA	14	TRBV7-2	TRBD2	TGTGCCAGCAGCTCCCGGGGCGGGGGCTACGAGCAGTACTTC	CASSSRGGGYEQYF
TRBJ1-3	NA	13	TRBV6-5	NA	TGTGCCAGCAGTTACAACAGAGGAAACACCATATATTTT	CASSYNRGNTIYF
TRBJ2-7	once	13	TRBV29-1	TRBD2	TGCAGCGCCACTAGCGGGGGGTCCTACGAGCAGTACTTC	CSATSGGSYEQYF
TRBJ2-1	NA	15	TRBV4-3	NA	TGCGCCAGCAGCCAAGCGCATAGGGAGTCTCATGAGCAGTTCTTC	CASSQAHRESHEQFF
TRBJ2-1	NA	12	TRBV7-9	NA	TGTGCCAGCAGCTATGGACAGCGGGAGCAGTTCTTC	CASSYGQREQFF
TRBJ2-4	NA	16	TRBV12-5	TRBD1	TGTGCTAGTGGACCTGGACAGGAGCTAGCCAAAAACATTCAGTACTTC	CASGPGQELAKNIQYF
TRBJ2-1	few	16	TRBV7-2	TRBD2	TGTGCCAGCAGCTCGTTTCTAGCGGGGGGCGTTAATGAGCAGTTCTTC	CASSSFLAGGVNEQFF
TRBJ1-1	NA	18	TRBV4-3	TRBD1	TGCGCCAGCAGCCAGCACCGGGACAGGGCGCCCGTGAACACTGAAGCTTTCTTT	CASSQHRDRAPVNTEAFF
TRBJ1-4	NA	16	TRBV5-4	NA	TGTGCCAGCAGCTCTCTGGGGGCAGGGGAAGGCGAAAAACTGTTTTTT	CASSSLGAGEGEKLFF
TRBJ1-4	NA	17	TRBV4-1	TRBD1	TGCGCCAGCAGCCAAGAACTCCCGGGACAGGGGGGTGAAAAACTGTTTTTT	CASSQELPGQGGEKLFF
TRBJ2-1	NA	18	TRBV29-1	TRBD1	TGCAGCGTTGAAGCCCTAGACCCGACAGGGGGGGATCTCAATGAGCAGTTCTTC	CSVEALDPTGGDLNEQFF
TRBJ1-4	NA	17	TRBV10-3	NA	TGTGCCATCAGTGATGTACGGGCGGATGCAACTAATGAAAAACTGTTTTTT	CAISDVRADATNEKLFF
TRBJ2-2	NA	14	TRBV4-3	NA	TGCGCCAGCAGCCAAGGACAGTTTACCGGGGAGCTGTTTTTT	CASSQGQFTGELFF
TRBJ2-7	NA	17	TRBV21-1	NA	TGTGCCAGCAGCCCCCGGGACAGGGCTAAAAACTCCTACGAGCAGTACTTC	CASSPRDRAKNSYEQYF
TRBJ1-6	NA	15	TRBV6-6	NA	TGTGCCAGCAGTTCCCCAGGGACCAATAATTCACCCCTCCACTTT	CASSSPGTNNSPLHF
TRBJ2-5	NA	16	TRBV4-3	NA	TGCGCCAGCAGCCAAGATCGAGAAGGGGGTCAAGAGACCCAGTACTTC	CASSQDREGGQETQYF
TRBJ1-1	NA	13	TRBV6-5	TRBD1	TGTGCCAGCAGGACTTCAGGGGGCACTGAAGCTTTCTTT	CASRTSGGTEAFF
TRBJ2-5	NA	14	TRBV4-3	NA	TGCGCCAGCAGCCCGACAGTGGCCGAAGAGACCCAGTACTTC	CASSPTVAEETQYF
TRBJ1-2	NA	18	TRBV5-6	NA	TGTGCCAGCAGCCTAACCCGGAAAAGACAGCTTTTCCTTTATGGCTACACCTTC	CASSLTRKRQLFLYGYTF
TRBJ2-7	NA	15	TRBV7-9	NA	TGTGCCAGCAGCTTTCAACAGGGTAAGCCCTACGAGCAGTACTTC	CASSFQQGKPYEQYF
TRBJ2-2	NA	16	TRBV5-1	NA	TGCGCCAGCAGCTTGGTCCCGACATTAACCACCGGGGAGCTGTTTTTT	CASSLVPTLTTGELFF
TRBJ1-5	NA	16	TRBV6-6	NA	TGTGCCAGCAGTTACCGGAAAGAAGCGGGCAATCAGCCCCAGCATTTT	CASSYRKEAGNQPQHF
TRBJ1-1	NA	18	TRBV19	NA	TGTGCCAGTATGCAGGTCCGTCCGATTTTTCTGGGTGTGACTGAAGCTTTCTTT	CASMQVRPIFLGVTEAFF
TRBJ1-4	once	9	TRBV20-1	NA	TGCAGTGCTAGCCCCACCGGATCTTTT	CSASPTGSF
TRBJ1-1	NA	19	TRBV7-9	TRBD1	TGTGCCAGCAGCTTAGGACAGGGGCCCCACCCTGCTATGAACACTGAAGCTTTCTTT	CASSLGQGPHPAMNTEAFF
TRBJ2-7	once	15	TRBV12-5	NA	TGTGCTAGTGGCCTTCTAGTGAATTCCCCCTACGAGCAGTACTTC	CASGLLVNSPYEQYF
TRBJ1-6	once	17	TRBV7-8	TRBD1	TGTGCCAGCACCCAGGGGGGGTCGACAGGGTCTCGGTCACCCCTCCACTTT	CASTQGGSTGSRSPLHF
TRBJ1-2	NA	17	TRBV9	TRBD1	TGTGCCAGCAGCGTAGCGGCCGGGACAGATACTAACTATGGCTACACCTTC	CASSVAAGTDTNYGYTF
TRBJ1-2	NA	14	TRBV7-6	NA	TGTGCCAGCAGCCCGCCGGACAGAAGGGATGGCTACACCTTC	CASSPPDRRDGYTF
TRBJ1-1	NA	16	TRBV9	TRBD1	TGTGCCAGCAGCGTACAGGGACAGGGACCAAACACTGAAGCTTTCTTT	CASSVQGQGPNTEAFF
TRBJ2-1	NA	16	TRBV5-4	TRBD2	TGTGCCAGCAGCTTGGCGGGACTAGCTCCCTACAATGAGCAGTTCTTC	CASSLAGLAPYNEQFF
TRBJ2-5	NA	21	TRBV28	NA	TGTGCCAGCAGTTTCAGTTCCGTCGTATCACCGCGGGGGCCGAAAAAAGAGACCCAGTACTTC	CASSFSSVVSPRGPKKETQYF
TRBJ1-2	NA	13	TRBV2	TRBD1	TGTGCCATGGATGACAGGGGGCGATATGGCTACACCTTC	CAMDDRGRYGYTF
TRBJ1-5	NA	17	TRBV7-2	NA	TGTGCCAGCAGCCCAAGTCCCCGGACAGCTAGCAATCAGCCCCAGCATTTT	CASSPSPRTASNQPQHF
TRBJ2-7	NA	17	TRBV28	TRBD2	TGTGCCAGCAGTTTACGGGCTAGCGGGGGGACGGTCTACGAGCAGTACTTC	CASSLRASGGTVYEQYF